The TCR beta chain described here comes from a study of technical replicates of blood from several donors (dated by TCRdb to between 2016 and 2019). For this clone: The antigen it recognizes is unknown. Within one base of it there is no much larger clone, and no base qualities were kept.

Receptors were amplified or captured by the immunoSEQ multiplex PCR assay. This is the immuneACCESS table as TCRdb keeps it, with only in-frame sequences that have V and J called. A part of the clones is gone; compared with another copy, unresolved V genes explain less than half, and the rest is unexplained. Here the sample has about 79,000 clones; 91% occur a single time. Over 0.35% of the sample belongs to the ten largest clones. The CDR3 has 16 amino acids, counting the end cysteine and phenylalanine. Left in the record is the CDR3 DNA by itself, 48 bases read in frame from the first base. According to the germline V gene, CDR1 reads SGHTA and CDR2 reads FQGNSA. Trimming at the junction amounts to 1 base on V and 1 base on J, and the germline ends lie 11 bases apart.

Sequenced sample: T cells isolated from PBMCs. The rearrangement joined TRBV7-2 to TRBJ1-5, with an unclear D gene assignment. This TCR derives from a human donor in good health. Some clones in this sample may be carry-over from other donors' samples. The CDR3 protein: CASSLVGSWSNQPQHF. The DNA sequence follows: TGTGCCAGCAGCTTAGTGGGCAGCTGGAGCAATCAGCCCCAGCATTTT.